This T cell receptor (beta chain) was recovered during a study of cytomegalovirus exposure and HLA in healthy donors. Use of 60 Vbeta and 13 Jbeta primers characterized the PCR. Sequencing was performed with immunoSEQ multiplex PCR; in TCRdb, only in-frame clones are kept and a portion is missing. The data show roughly 300,000 clones, roughly 88% seen once. Germline-derived CDR1 and CDR2 are MNHEY and SMNVEV (reference sequence). V trimming: 5 bases; J trimming: 0 bases; junction bases outside the gene matches: 4. The CDR3 spans 17 residues. The clonotype was recovered from a man in his forties in good health and CMV-seropositive. Input material: PBMCs. V is TRBV27 and J is TRBJ2-2; 12 positions match TRBD2. The CDR3 nucleotides read TGTGCCAGCAGTCTTGGGACTAGCGGGCCGAACACCGGGGAGCTGTTTTTT. This sequence encodes CASSLGTSGPNTGELFF.